The 14 T cell receptor beta chains given below trace back to one sample, sequenced in a study of radiation and T cells in renal cell carcinoma. The treatment denotes: treatment-naive control, cytoreductive nephrectomy. Data came from immunoSEQ multiplex PCR; TCRdb stores just in-frame clones and leaves some out. The sample yields some 20,000 clones, roughly 53% seen once. The sequencing here drew on tumor tissue, taken from a patient whose treatment was nephrectomy without radiotherapy. These receptors originate from a human donor with renal cell carcinoma.

The genes are TRBV9 and TRBJ2-3; D may be TRBD1 or TRBD2 (5 bases each). Germline V gene data show CDR1 as SGDLS and CDR2 as YYNGEE. The CDR3 totals 15 residues. V was cut by 3 bases and J by 0 bases, with 11 bases left in between. The DNA for the CDR3 is TGTGCCAGCAGCGGGGACGGACTTAGCACAGATACGCAGTATTTT. Translation: CASSGDGLSTDTQYF. Filled out from reference TRBV9 and TRBJ2-3, the complete variable domain reads DSGVTQTPKHLITATGQRVTLRCSPRSGDLSVYWYQQSLDQGLQFLIQYYNGEERAKGNILERFSAQQFPDLHSELNLSSLELGDSALYFCASSGDGLSTDTQYFGPGTRLTVL.

This sequence joins TRBV6-5 and TRBJ1-1; D ambiguous. V was clipped by 2 bases and J by 4 bases, with 8 bases between them. The CDR3 length is 13 residues. Per the germline V gene, CDR1 is MNHEY and CDR2 is SVGAGI. The CDR3 bases are TGTGCCAGCAGTTACGAGGGAAGCACTGAAGCTTTCTTT. Its translation is CASSYEGSTEAFF.

This clone was seen a few times. This chain links TRBV30 with TRBJ1-5, with 8 bases identical to TRBD1. Trimming cost V 2 bases and J 5 bases; bases outside gene matches: 2. The CDR3 runs to 13 residues. Germline CDR1 and CDR2: GTSNPN and SVGIG (reference sequence). This chain's CDR3 is CAWSLQGDQPQHF. The CDR3 bases are TGTGCCTGGAGTTTACAGGGGGATCAGCCCCAGCATTTT.

This clone was seen repeatedly, ten times or more. This chain connects TRBV7-9 to TRBJ1-2, with TRBD1 matching 10 bases. Per germline, CDR1 SEHNR and CDR2 FQNEAQ (reference sequence). The CDR3 length is 14 residues. J gave up 8 bases and V 5 bases, and 8 bases lay outside the gene matches. CDR3 sequence (DNA): TGTGCCAGCAGCCAGCGACAGGGGGCCCGAGGCTACACCTTC. Its translation is CASSQRQGARGYTF.

This clone is deemed large (0.1 to 1%). The genes are TRBV6-1 and TRBJ2-2, with D possibly being TRBD1 or TRBD2 (5 bases each). The ends were cut back, 3 bases at V and 7 bases at J, with 21 bases in the middle. CDR1 is MNHNS, CDR2 SASEGT, per germline. There are 17 residues in the CDR3. As DNA, the CDR3 is TGTGCCAGCAGTGACAGGGACGGGTTTGGGTTCAGCGGGGAGCTGTTTTTT. Amino acids: CASSDRDGFGFSGELFF.

V and J are TRBV10-3 and TRBJ2-7; TRBD1 or TRBD2 may be the D gene (5 bases each). CDR3 length equals 12 residues. CDR1 is ENHRY and CDR2 is SYGVKD in the germline V gene. V lost 11 bases and J 0 bases, leaving 11 bases between the germline ends. The CDR3 here is CAVRDVSYEQYF. The CDR3 DNA sequence: TGTGCCGTCCGGGACGTCTCCTACGAGCAGTACTTC.

This clone came up a few times. The chain uses TRBV30 and TRBJ1-1, with TRBD1 as a possible D gene (5 bases). The germline gives CDR1 GTSNPN, CDR2 SVGIG (reference sequence). The CDR3 is 13 residues long. V was clipped by 4 bases and J by 3 bases, with 12 bases between them. CDR3 loop: CAWNIGGDTEAFF. DNA for the CDR3: TGTGCCTGGAACATCGGGGGGGACACTGAAGCTTTCTTT.

The rearrangement joins TRBV5-1 to TRBJ2-5; 9 bases fit TRBD2. The V and J ends lost 7 bases and 2 bases, in that order; junction bases with no gene match: 6. Germline CDR1 is SGHRS and CDR2 is YFSETQ. The CDR3 totals 14 residues. CDR3 coding DNA: TGCGCCAGCGGTCGGGCGGGGGGGCAAGAGACCCAGTACTTC. Protein product: CASGRAGGQETQYF. Filled out from reference TRBV5-1 and TRBJ2-5, the complete variable domain reads KAGVTQTPRYLIKTRGQQVTLSCSPISGHRSVSWYQQTPGQGLQFLFEYFSETQRNKGNFPGRFSGRQFSNSRSEMNVSTLELGDSALYLCASGRAGGQETQYFGPGTRLLVL.

This chain links TRBV9 with TRBJ2-3; the match to TRBD2 covers 11 bases. The CDR3 is 15 amino acids. Germline V gene lookup returns CDR1 SGDLS and CDR2 YYNGEE. V was clipped by 3 bases and J by 2 bases; unmatched bases: 2. DNA for the CDR3: TGTGCCAGCAGCGCTAGCGGGGGGACCACAGATACGCAGTATTTT. It yields the protein CASSASGGTTDTQYF.

This clone is judged medium-sized. The chain links TRBV30 to TRBJ2-7; 9 nucleotides agree with TRBD1. This CDR3 has 13 residues. Germline CDR1 GTSNPN, CDR2 SVGIG (reference sequence). V was clipped by 6 bases and J by 2 bases; unmatched bases: 5. CDR3 loop: CACRQGVTYEQYF. The CDR3 DNA is TGTGCCTGCCGACAGGGGGTAACCTACGAGCAGTACTTC.

The J gene is TRBJ1-5, the V gene TRBV5-1; 7 positions match TRBD1. The V and J ends lost 0 bases and 3 bases, in that order; junction bases with no gene match: 3. This CDR3 comprises 15 residues. Per germline, CDR1 SGHRS and CDR2 YFSETQ. This CDR3 is CASSLEGAVNQPQHF. The CDR3, as DNA: TGCGCCAGCAGCTTGGAGGGGGCCGTCAATCAGCCCCAGCATTTT.

V is TRBV7-2 and J is TRBJ2-2; the D gene is possibly TRBD1 (6 bases). The CDR3 sequence is 16 residues long. Germline assignment: CDR1 SGHTA and CDR2 FQGNSA. V gave up 2 bases and J gave up 6 bases, with 16 bases separating them. The CDR3 sequence is CASSLNTGSWAGELFF. For the CDR3, the DNA is TGTGCCAGCAGCTTAAACACAGGGAGTTGGGCCGGGGAGCTGTTTTTT.

In this sample, this clone turned up a few times. The chain carries TRBV6-5 and TRBJ1-1, with D possibly matching TRBD1 (6 bases). Germline V CDR1 and CDR2: MNHEY, SVGAGI. This CDR3 region has 13 residues. Trimming pared 5 bases from V and 0 bases from J, leaving 7 bases between. This CDR3 is CASSQGLNTEAFF. The CDR3 nucleotides are TGTGCCAGCAGTCAGGGGCTGAACACTGAAGCTTTCTTT.

This clone was counted between two and nine times. DNA for the CDR3: TGTGCCAGCAGCCCCACCGTCGGGGCGACCACCGGGGAGCTGTTTTTT. It codes for CASSPTVGATTGELFF. The chain has TRBV5-4 and TRBJ2-2; D is tentatively TRBD1 or TRBD2 (5 bases each). The ends were cut back, 4 bases at V and 4 bases at J, with 17 bases in the middle. Per the germline V gene, CDR1 is SGHNT and CDR2 is YYREEE (reference sequence). The CDR3 sequence is 16 residues long.